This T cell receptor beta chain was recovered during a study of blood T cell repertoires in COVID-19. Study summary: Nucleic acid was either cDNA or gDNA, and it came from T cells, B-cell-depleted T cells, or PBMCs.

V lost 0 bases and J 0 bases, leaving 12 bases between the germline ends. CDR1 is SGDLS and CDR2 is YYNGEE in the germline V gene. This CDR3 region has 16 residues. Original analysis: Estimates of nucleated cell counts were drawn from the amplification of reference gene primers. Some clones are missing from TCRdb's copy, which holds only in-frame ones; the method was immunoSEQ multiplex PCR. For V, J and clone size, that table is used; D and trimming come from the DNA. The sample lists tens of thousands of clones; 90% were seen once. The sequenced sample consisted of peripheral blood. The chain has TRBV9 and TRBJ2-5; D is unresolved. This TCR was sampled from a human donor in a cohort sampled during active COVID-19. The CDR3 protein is CASSVGGSSDQETQYF. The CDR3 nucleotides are TGTGCCAGCAGCGTAGGCGGTAGCAGTGACCAAGAGACCCAGTACTTC.